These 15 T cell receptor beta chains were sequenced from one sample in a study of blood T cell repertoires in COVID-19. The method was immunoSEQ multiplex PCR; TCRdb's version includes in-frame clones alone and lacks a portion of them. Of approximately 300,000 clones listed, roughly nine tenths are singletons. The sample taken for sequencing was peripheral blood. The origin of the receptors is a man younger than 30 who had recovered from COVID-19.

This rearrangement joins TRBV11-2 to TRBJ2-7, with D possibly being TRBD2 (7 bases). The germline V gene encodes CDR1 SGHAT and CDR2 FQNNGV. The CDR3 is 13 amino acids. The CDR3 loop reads CTYRGGGDYEQYF. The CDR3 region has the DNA TGTACCTACCGGGGAGGGGGGGACTACGAGCAGTACTTC.

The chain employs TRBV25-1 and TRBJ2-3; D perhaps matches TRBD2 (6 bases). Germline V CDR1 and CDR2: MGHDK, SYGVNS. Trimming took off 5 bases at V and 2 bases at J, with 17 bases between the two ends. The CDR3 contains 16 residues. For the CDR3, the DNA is TGTGCCAGCAGTAGCAGACTAGTTTTTTCCACAGATACGCAGTATTTT. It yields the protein CASSSRLVFSTDTQYF.

The CDR3 here is CASSYPRTGGSIEQFF. DNA of the CDR3: TGTGCCAGCAGTTACCCACGGACAGGGGGCTCTATTGAGCAGTTCTTC. J is TRBJ2-1 and V is TRBV6-5, with 11 bases that match TRBD1. The CDR3 length is 16 residues. Germline V gene lookup returns CDR1 MNHEY and CDR2 SVGAGI. The V gene end was trimmed by 2 bases and the J gene end by 9 bases; junction bases not matched to a gene: 9.

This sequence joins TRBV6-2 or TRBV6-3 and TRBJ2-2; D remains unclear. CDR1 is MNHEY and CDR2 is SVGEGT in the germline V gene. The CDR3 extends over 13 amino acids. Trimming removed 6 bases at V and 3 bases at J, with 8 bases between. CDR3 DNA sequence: TGTGCCAGCAGCCTAGACTACACCGGGGAGCTGTTTTTT. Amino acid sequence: CASSLDYTGELFF.

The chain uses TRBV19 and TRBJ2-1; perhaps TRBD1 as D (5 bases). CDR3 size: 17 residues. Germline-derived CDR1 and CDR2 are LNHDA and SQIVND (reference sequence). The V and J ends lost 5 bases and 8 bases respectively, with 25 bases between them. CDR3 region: CASSPAARETYKDEQFF. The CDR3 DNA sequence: TGTGCCAGTAGTCCGGCCGCCAGGGAAACGTACAAGGATGAGCAGTTCTTC.

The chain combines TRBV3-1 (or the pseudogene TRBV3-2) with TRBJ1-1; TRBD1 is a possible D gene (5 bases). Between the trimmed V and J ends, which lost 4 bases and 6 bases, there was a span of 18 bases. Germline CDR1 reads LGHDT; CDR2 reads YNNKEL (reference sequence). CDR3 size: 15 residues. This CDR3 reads CASSRGNGGYAEAFF. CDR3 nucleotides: TGTGCCAGCAGCCGGGGGAATGGAGGGTACGCTGAAGCTTTCTTT.

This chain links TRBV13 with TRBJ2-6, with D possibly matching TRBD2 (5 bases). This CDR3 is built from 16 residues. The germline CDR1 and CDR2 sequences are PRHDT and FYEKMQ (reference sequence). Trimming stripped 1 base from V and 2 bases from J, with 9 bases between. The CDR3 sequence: CASSLVEETGANVLTF. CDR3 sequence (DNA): TGTGCCAGCAGCTTAGTGGAGGAAACTGGGGCCAACGTCCTGACTTTC.

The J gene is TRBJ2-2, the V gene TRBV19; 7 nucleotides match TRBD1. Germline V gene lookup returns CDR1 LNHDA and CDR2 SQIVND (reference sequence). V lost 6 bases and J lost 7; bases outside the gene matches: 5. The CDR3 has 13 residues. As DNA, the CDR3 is TGTGCCAGTAGGGTGACAGGGATCGGGGAGCTGTTTTTT. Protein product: CASRVTGIGELFF.

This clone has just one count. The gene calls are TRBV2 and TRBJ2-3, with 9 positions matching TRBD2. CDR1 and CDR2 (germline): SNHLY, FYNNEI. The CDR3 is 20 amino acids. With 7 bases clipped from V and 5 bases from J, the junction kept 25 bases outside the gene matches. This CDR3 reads CASTFPLGAGGPSQVDTQYF. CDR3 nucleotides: TGTGCCAGCACCTTCCCCCTTGGTGCGGGAGGGCCTAGTCAGGTAGATACGCAGTATTTT.

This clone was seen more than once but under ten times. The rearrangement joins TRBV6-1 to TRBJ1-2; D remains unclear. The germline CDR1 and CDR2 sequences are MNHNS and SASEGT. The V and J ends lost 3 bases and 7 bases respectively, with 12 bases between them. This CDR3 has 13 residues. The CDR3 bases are TGTGCCAGCAGTGAGGGTCTAGAGGGTGGCTACACCTTC. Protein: CASSEGLEGGYTF.

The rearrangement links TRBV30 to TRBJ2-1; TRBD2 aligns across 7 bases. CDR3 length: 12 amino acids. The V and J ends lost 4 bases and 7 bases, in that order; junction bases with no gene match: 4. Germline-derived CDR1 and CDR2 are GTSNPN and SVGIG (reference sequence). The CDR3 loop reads CAWKASGNEQFF. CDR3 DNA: TGTGCCTGGAAGGCTAGCGGTAATGAGCAGTTCTTC.

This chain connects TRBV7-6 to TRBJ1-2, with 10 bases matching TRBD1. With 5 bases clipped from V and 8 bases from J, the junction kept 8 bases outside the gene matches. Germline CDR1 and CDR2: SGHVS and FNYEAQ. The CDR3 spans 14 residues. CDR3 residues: CASSPGTGAGGYTF. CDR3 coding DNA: TGTGCCAGCAGCCCCGGGACAGGGGCGGGCGGCTACACCTTC.

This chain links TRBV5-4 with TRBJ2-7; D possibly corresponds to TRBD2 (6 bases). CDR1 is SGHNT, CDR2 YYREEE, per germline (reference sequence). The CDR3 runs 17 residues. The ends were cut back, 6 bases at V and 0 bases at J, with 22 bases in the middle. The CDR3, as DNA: TGTGCCAGCACTCGAGGGGCGGGGCACGACCCCTCCTACGAGCAGTACTTC. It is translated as CASTRGAGHDPSYEQYF.

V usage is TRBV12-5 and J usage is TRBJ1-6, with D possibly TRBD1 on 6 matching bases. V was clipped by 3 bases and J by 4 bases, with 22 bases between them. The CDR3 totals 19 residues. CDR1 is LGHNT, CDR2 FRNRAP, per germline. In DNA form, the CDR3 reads TGTGCTAGTGGTTTCCGAGGGACAATGGAAGGTGTATATAATTCACCCCTCCACTTT. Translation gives CASGFRGTMEGVYNSPLHF.

CDR3 coding DNA: TGTGCCTGGATGGGGACAGGGTGGGACACCATATATTTT. Its translation: CAWMGTGWDTIYF. The chain employs TRBV30 and TRBJ1-3; 9 nucleotides match TRBD1. The CDR3 consists of 13 residues. Trimming removed 4 bases from V and 8 bases from J; junction bases left unmatched: 6. CDR1 is GTSNPN, CDR2 SVGIG, per germline (reference sequence).